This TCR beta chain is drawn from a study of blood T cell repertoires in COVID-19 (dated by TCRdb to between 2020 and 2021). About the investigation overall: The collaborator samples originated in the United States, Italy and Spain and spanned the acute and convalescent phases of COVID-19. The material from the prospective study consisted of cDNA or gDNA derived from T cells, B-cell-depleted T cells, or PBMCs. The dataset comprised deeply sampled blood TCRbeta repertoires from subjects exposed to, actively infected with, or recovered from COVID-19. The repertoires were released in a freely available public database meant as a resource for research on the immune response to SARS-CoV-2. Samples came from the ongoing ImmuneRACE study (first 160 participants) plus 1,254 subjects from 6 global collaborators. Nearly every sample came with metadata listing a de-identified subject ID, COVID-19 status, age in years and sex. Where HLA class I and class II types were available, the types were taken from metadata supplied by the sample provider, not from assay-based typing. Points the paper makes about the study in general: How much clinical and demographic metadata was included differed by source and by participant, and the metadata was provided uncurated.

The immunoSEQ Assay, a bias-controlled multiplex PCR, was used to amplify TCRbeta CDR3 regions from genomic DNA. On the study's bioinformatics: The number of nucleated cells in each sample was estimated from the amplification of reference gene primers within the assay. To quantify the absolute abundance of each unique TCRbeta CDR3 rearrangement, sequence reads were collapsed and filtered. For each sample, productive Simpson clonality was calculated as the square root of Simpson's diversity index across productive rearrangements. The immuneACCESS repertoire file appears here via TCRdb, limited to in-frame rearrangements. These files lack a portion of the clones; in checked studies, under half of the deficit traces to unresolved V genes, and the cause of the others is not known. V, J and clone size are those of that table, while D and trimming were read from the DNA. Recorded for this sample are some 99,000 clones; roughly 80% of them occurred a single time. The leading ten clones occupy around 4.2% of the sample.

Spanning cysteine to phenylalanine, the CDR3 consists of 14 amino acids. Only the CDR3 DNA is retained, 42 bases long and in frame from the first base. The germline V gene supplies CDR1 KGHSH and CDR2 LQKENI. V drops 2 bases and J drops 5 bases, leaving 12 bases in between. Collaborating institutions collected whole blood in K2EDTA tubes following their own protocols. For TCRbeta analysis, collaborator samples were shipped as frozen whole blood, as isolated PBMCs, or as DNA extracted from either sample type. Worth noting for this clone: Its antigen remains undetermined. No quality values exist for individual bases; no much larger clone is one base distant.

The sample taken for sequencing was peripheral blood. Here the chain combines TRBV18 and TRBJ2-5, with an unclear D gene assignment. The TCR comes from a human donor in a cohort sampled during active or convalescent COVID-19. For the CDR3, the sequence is CASSPDVLRETQYF. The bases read TGTGCCAGCTCACCAGATGTACTCCGGGAGACCCAGTACTTC.